Shown below are 5 T cell receptor beta chains from a single sample sequenced in a study of cytomegalovirus exposure and HLA in healthy donors. This PCR relied on a set of 60 Vbeta primers and 13 Jbeta primers. Clones were read by immunoSEQ multiplex PCR, and TCRdb kept only the in-frame ones, dropping some. The sample shows about 110,000 clones, approximately 80% of them seen only once. Specimen: PBMCs. These receptors all stem from a male donor in good health and CMV-seronegative.

The chain combines TRBV4-1 with TRBJ1-2; 10 nucleotides agree with TRBD1. Germline V gives CDR1 MGHRA, CDR2 YSYEKL. Germline trimming cut 1 base from V and 5 bases from J; bases unmatched to any gene: 4. The CDR3 sequence is 15 residues long. The CDR3 loop is CASSQGDRGTYGYTF. DNA of the CDR3: TGCGCCAGCAGCCAAGGGGACAGGGGAACGTATGGCTACACCTTC.

The CDR3 spells CASSLNTPGPNTEAFF. CDR3 in DNA: TGTGCCAGCAGCTTAAATACCCCAGGCCCGAACACTGAAGCTTTCTTT. This chain connects TRBV7-2 to TRBJ1-1; the D is unclear. CDR1 is SGHTA, CDR2 FQGNSA, per germline. The CDR3 runs to 16 residues. The V and J ends lost 2 bases and 1 base respectively, with 14 bases between them.

This chain uses TRBV5-4 with TRBJ2-2; maybe TRBD1 (6 bases). This CDR3 is built from 16 residues. V was pared by 0 bases and J by 6 bases, with 15 bases between. Germline V gives CDR1 SGHNT, CDR2 YYREEE (reference sequence). The CDR3 here is CASSLVGGAYAGELFF. The CDR3 DNA reads as TGTGCCAGCAGCTTGGTTGGGGGCGCCTACGCCGGGGAGCTGTTTTTT. The full variable domain, rest sourced from reference TRBV5-4 and TRBJ2-2, is ETGVTQSPTHLIKTRGQQVTLRCSSQSGHNTVSWYQQALGQGPQFIFQYYREEENGRGNFPPRFSGLQFPNYSSELNVNALELDDSALYLCASSLVGGAYAGELFFGEGSRLTVL.

The chain has TRBV6-6 and TRBJ2-1; D remains ambiguous. The CDR3 runs 14 residues. V was clipped by 9 bases and J by 3 bases, with 15 bases between them. Germline-derived CDR1 and CDR2 are MNHNY and SVGAGI (reference sequence). CDR3 protein: CASRFGSSYNEQFF. The CDR3 DNA sequence: TGTGCCAGTCGCTTTGGTAGCAGCTACAATGAGCAGTTCTTC.

The rearrangement uses TRBV12-5 and TRBJ2-2; 9 bases are a match to TRBD1. V dropped 4 bases and J dropped 5; count of bases not matched to a gene: 5. Per germline, CDR1 LGHNT and CDR2 FRNRAP. This CDR3 has 15 amino acids. The CDR3 sequence is CASGYGQGRTGELFF. The CDR3 DNA is TGTGCTAGTGGTTACGGACAGGGGCGGACCGGGGAGCTGTTTTTT.